The entry below gives a single TCR beta chain sequence along with its context. Its antigen remains undetermined. Base qualities are not provided; no much larger clone lies one nucleotide away. These data are taken from a study of blood T cell repertoires in COVID-19 (dated by TCRdb to 2020 to 2021). For the study in its entirety: Collaborator samples came from the United States, Italy and Spain and covered acute and convalescent phases of COVID-19. Where available, HLA class I and class II types were obtained from metadata supplied by the sample provider rather than from assay-based typing. The sample metadata nearly always contained a de-identified subject ID, COVID-19 status, age in years and sex. A freely available public database, intended as a resource for researchers studying the immune response to SARS-CoV-2, is where the repertoires were released. The material from the prospective study consisted of cDNA or gDNA derived from T cells, B-cell-depleted T cells, or PBMCs. The samples were drawn from two sources: the first 160 participants of the ongoing ImmuneRACE study, and 950 to 1,500 subjects contributed by 6 global collaborators. Subjects who had been exposed to COVID-19, were actively infected with it, or had recovered from it provided the deeply sampled blood TCRbeta repertoires that made up the dataset. Overall study results and their limits: How much clinical and demographic metadata was included differed by source and by participant, and the metadata was provided uncurated.

Sequences WNHNN (CDR1) and SYGVQD (CDR2) are obtained from the germline V gene (reference sequence). Relative to germline, V is 3 bases shorter and J is 2 bases shorter, with 10 bases between their ends. Measured from the cysteine to the phenylalanine, the CDR3 is 14 residues long. The sequence is cut down to CDR3 DNA, 42 bases in frame from base 1. Participants in the prospective study were enrolled through a virtual design, were aged roughly 18 to 90 years, and lived in approximately 24 United States geographic areas. In the prospective study, participants were assigned to cohorts based on the clinical history participants reported in a screening survey and a study questionnaire. Recovered participants in ImmuneRACE Cohort 3 were defined by two consecutive negative NP/OP PCR tests, clearance by a healthcare professional, or resolution of symptoms. Mobile phlebotomists in the prospective study collected whole blood, serum and a nasopharyngeal or oropharyngeal swab from every participant. Prospective study participants could optionally give additional blood draws and questionnaires over a roughly two-month period. Before DNA extraction, blood samples from the prospective study were shipped at room temperature or frozen.

TCRbeta CDR3 regions were amplified from genomic DNA using the immunoSEQ Assay, a bias-controlled multiplex PCR. In the authors' own workflow: Nucleated cell counts per sample were estimated from amplification of reference gene primers within the assay. To quantify the absolute abundance of each unique TCRbeta CDR3 rearrangement, sequence reads were collapsed and filtered. Productive Simpson clonality was computed per sample as the square root of Simpson's diversity index over productive rearrangements. TCRdb limited this immuneACCESS table to in-frame rearrangements with V and J called. A share of clones is missing; checked studies link under half to unresolved V genes, and the rest is unexplained. V, J and clone size are those of that table, while D and trimming were read from the DNA. For this sample the table gives about 180,000 clones, of which around 84% were detected only once. The ten largest clonotypes hold roughly 15% of the sample.

The receptor chain draws on TRBV10-1 and TRBJ1-1; a tentative D match to TRBD1 spans 5 bases. The TCR originated in a man aged 45-65 years who had recovered from COVID-19. The sample consisted of PBMCs or T cells enriched from blood (not recorded which). The CDR3 region: CASSDGGLNTEAFF. The DNA sequence reads TGCGCCAGCAGTGATGGGGGACTTAACACTGAAGCTTTCTTT.